This T cell receptor beta chain was identified during a study of T cell repertoires in cytomegalovirus infection. Study findings and constraints: Dominant in the ex vivo response were TCR beta clonotypes restricted by HLA-C and specific for CMV.

On this clonotype itself: Its antigen is currently unknown.

TCRdb reanalysed the reads using MiXCR and keeps one entry per CDR3 protein. The sample has 640,000 or so distinct CDR3 sequences, about 30% seen once. V was shortened by 10 bases and J by 1 base, with 13 bases between the two germline ends. CDR1 is SGHVT, CDR2 SQSDAQ, per germline. This CDR3 is 14 amino acids long. V gene TRBV7-4 combines with J gene TRBJ2-2; weak D call: TRBD1 (7 bases). The specimen was cultured PBMCs, collected from culture after CMV antigen stimulation. This TCR came from a human donor in good health (CMV status not recorded). Some clones in this sample may be carry-over from other donors' samples. CDR3: CANRGSGNTGELFF. The CDR3 bases are TGTGCCAACAGGGGTAGCGGGAACACCGGGGAGCTGTTTTTT.